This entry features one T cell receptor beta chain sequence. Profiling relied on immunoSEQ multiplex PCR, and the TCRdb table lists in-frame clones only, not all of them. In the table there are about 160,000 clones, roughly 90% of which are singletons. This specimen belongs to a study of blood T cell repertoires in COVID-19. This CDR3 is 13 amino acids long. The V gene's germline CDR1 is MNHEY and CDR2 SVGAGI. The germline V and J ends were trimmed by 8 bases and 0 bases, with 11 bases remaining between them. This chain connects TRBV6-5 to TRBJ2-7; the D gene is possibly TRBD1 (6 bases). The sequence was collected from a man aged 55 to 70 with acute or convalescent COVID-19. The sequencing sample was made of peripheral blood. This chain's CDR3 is CASRTGSSYEQYF. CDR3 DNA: TGTGCCAGCCGAACAGGGTCCTCCTACGAGCAGTACTTC.